These T cell receptor beta chains were read from a single sample in a study of CD8+ T cells in alopecia areata. Method: immunoSEQ multiplex PCR; TCRdb's copy keeps in-frame clones and lacks some. The sample contains fewer than 250,000 clones, approximately 45% of which appear only once. The source material was CD4+ T cells sorted from blood, sampled around week 36, from a patient treated with tofacitinib. The receptor source for this set is a human donor with alopecia areata. The CDR3 runs from the conserved cysteine through the conserved F or W. Each record gives: CDR3 length, J gene, V gene, D gene, clone size, CDR3 protein, CDR3 DNA. The D gene is left open where the match is weak. Clone size appears in some rows only: once, few, many, or a class for an expanded clone.

>13|TRBJ2-3|TRBV29-1|-|-
CSVSAGSTDTQYF
TGCAGCGTGTCAGCTGGGTCCACAGATACGCAGTATTTT
>13|TRBJ1-5|TRBV7-9|-|-
CASSFYGLKPQHF
TGTGCCAGCAGCTTTTACGGATTAAAGCCCCAGCATTTT
>16|TRBJ2-1|TRBV19|TRBD2|-
CASSIWGLAGNAEQFF
TGTGCCAGTAGTATATGGGGACTAGCGGGTAACGCTGAGCAGTTCTTC
>15|TRBJ2-1|TRBV7-9|-|many
CASSLADGENNEQFF
TGTGCCAGCAGCTTAGCTGACGGAGAAAACAATGAGCAGTTCTTC
>13|TRBJ1-2|TRBV29-1|-|-
CSVRDADLSGYTF
TGCAGCGTTCGGGACGCCGATCTATCGGGCTACACCTTC
>14|TRBJ2-3|TRBV6-6|-|-
CASSYAGSTDTQYF
TGTGCCAGCAGTTACGCGGGAAGCACAGATACGCAGTATTTT
>15|TRBJ2-7|TRBV30|TRBD2|-
CAWSVFRLAVSEQYF
TGTGCCTGGAGTGTATTCCGACTAGCGGTTTCCGAGCAGTACTTC
>13|TRBJ1-2|TRBV5-1|-|-
CASSREAGYGYTF
TGCGCCAGCAGCCGGGAGGCTGGCTATGGCTACACCTTC
>13|TRBJ1-5|TRBV6-1|-|-
CASSPNPDQPQHF
TGTGCCAGCAGCCCGAATCCCGATCAGCCCCAGCATTTT
>13|TRBJ2-5|TRBV30|-|few
CAWKEDIGETQYF
TGTGCCTGGAAGGAGGATATTGGAGAGACCCAGTACTTC
>14|TRBJ2-1|TRBV29-1|-|-
CSVERWDKRGEQFF
TGCAGCGTTGAAAGGTGGGACAAACGGGGTGAGCAGTTCTTC
>13|TRBJ1-2|TRBV2|-|-
CASSPGPASGYTF
TGTGCCAGCAGCCCGGGACCGGCTAGTGGCTACACCTTC
>15|TRBJ1-1|TRBV11-2|TRBD1|few
CASIWDRVRGSEAFF
TGTGCCAGCATATGGGACAGGGTGAGAGGTTCTGAAGCTTTCTTT
>15|TRBJ1-4|TRBV15|-|few
CATSRKGQNNEKLFF
TGTGCCACCAGCAGAAAGGGGCAGAATAATGAAAAACTGTTTTTT
>15|TRBJ1-5|TRBV2|TRBD1|-
CASTPGQGSYQPQHF
TGTGCCAGCACCCCAGGACAGGGAAGTTATCAGCCCCAGCATTTT
>17|TRBJ2-3|TRBV2|TRBD2|-
CASSVGLLAEGIDTQYF
TGTGCCAGCAGTGTGGGTCTACTAGCGGAGGGGATAGATACGCAGTATTTT
>15|TRBJ1-3|TRBV4-1|-|few
CASSRTATTGNTIYF
TGCGCCAGCAGCCGAACCGCGACGACCGGAAACACCATATATTTT
>13|TRBJ1-5|TRBV7-2|-|few
CASSPRNNQPQHF
TGTGCCAGCAGCCCCCGGAACAATCAGCCCCAGCATTTT
>14|TRBJ2-7|TRBV7-9|-|-
CASSSPAPRNEQYF
TGTGCCAGCAGCTCGCCAGCCCCTAGGAACGAGCAGTACTTC
>15|TRBJ2-2|TRBV10-2|TRBD2|-
CASSSSGRNTGELFF
TGCGCCAGCAGTTCTAGCGGGAGGAACACCGGGGAGCTGTTTTTT
>16|TRBJ2-1|TRBV5-4|-|few
CASSLELRHSYNEQFF
TGTGCCAGCAGCCTAGAACTTCGTCACTCCTACAATGAGCAGTTCTTC
>10|TRBJ2-7|TRBV20-1|-|once
CSAGWGEQYF
TGCAGTGCTGGGTGGGGCGAGCAGTACTTC
>15|TRBJ2-1|TRBV6-4|TRBD2|many
CASSDEGGPYNEQFF
TGTGCCAGCAGTGATGAGGGAGGGCCCTACAATGAGCAGTTCTTC
>12|TRBJ2-3|TRBV5-6|-|once
CASSLVEDTQYF
TGTGCCAGCAGCTTGGTGGAGGATACGCAGTATTTT
>12|TRBJ2-3|TRBV10-3|-|-
CAISEGTDTQYF
TGTGCCATCAGCGAGGGCACAGATACGCAGTATTTT
>17|TRBJ2-3|TRBV4-1|TRBD2|-
CASSQDGSSGPTDTQYF
TGCGCCAGCAGCCAAGATGGGTCTAGCGGGCCCACAGATACGCAGTATTTT
>12|TRBJ1-5|TRBV25-1|TRBD1|-
CASATGGQPQHF
TGTGCCAGCGCGACAGGGGGACAGCCCCAGCATTTT
>16|TRBJ1-2|TRBV30|TRBD1|-
CAWSKGGTAFNYGYTF
TGTGCCTGGAGCAAAGGGGGGACAGCTTTTAACTATGGCTACACCTTC
>15|TRBJ1-1|TRBV5-1|-|-
CASSLGTSVNTEAFF
TGCGCCAGCAGCTTGGGGACATCCGTGAACACTGAAGCTTTCTTT